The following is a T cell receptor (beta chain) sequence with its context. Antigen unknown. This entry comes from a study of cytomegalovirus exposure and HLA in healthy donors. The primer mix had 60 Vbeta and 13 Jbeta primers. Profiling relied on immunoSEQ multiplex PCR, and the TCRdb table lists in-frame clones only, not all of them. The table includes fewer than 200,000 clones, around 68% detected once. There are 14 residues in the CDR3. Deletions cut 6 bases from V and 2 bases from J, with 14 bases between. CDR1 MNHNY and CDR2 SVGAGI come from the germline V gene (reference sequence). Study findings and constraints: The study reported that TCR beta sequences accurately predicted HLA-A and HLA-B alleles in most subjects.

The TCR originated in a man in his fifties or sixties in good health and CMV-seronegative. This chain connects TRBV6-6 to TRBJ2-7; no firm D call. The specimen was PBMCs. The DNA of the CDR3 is TGTGCCAGCAGCCGAGAACGCTTAACCTACGAGCAGTACTTC. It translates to CASSRERLTYEQYF.